A selection of T cell receptor beta chains follows, all from one sample in a study of blood T cell repertoires in COVID-19. Measured with immunoSEQ multiplex PCR; TCRdb has only the in-frame clones, and not every one. The table lists around 180,000 clones, roughly 82% of them singletons. Specimen: peripheral blood. The source is a woman aged 25 to 39 with acute or convalescent COVID-19. Each CDR3 is given with its conserved first and last residue. A D gene is named only where the DNA matches it firmly. The listing skips clone size in some rows; elsewhere it reads once, few, many or a size class.

v_gene: TRBV5-1; abundance: .; d_gene: .; len: 16; j_gene: TRBJ1-1; CDR3nt: TGCGCCAGCAGCTTGGCAGGACGCGCCGGAGGGGCTGAAGCTTTCTTT; CDR3aa: CASSLAGRAGGAEAFF
v_gene: TRBV28; abundance: .; d_gene: .; len: 17; j_gene: TRBJ1-5; CDR3nt: TGTGCCAGCAGTCCGGCAGGGGTTTTGAAGAGCAATCAGCCCCAGCATTTT; CDR3aa: CASSPAGVLKSNQPQHF
v_gene: TRBV7-2; abundance: few; d_gene: .; len: 15; j_gene: TRBJ2-5; CDR3nt: TGTGCCAGCAGCCAGGGGCCCGGGACAAGAGAGACCCAGTACTTC; CDR3aa: CASSQGPGTRETQYF
v_gene: TRBV7-9; abundance: .; d_gene: TRBD2; len: 17; j_gene: TRBJ2-1; CDR3nt: TGTGCCAGCAGCTTAATTCCTAGCGGGAGCTCCTACAATGAGCAGTTCTTC; CDR3aa: CASSLIPSGSSYNEQFF
v_gene: TRBV15; abundance: .; d_gene: .; len: 14; j_gene: TRBJ2-7; CDR3nt: TGTGCCACCAGCAGTATCACAGCCACCTACGAGCAGTACTTC; CDR3aa: CATSSITATYEQYF
v_gene: TRBV7-9; abundance: .; d_gene: .; len: 15; j_gene: TRBJ1-2; CDR3nt: TGTGCCAGCAGCTTATCCCGGGTCCCCTACTATGGCTACACCTTC; CDR3aa: CASSLSRVPYYGYTF
v_gene: TRBV7-2; abundance: .; d_gene: TRBD2; len: 14; j_gene: TRBJ2-7; CDR3nt: TGTGCCAGCAGCAAGGCGGGGGGGCCCCACGAGCAGTACTTC; CDR3aa: CASSKAGGPHEQYF
v_gene: TRBV13; abundance: .; d_gene: .; len: 13; j_gene: TRBJ2-7; CDR3nt: TGTGCCAGCAGCTTAGGCTCGGTAGGCGGGCAGTACTTC; CDR3aa: CASSLGSVGGQYF
v_gene: TRBV6-6; abundance: .; d_gene: .; len: 13; j_gene: TRBJ1-1; CDR3nt: TGTGCCAGCAGACTTCACGAGAACACTGAAGCTTTCTTT; CDR3aa: CASRLHENTEAFF
v_gene: TRBV5-4; abundance: .; d_gene: .; len: 18; j_gene: TRBJ2-1; CDR3nt: TGTGCCAGCAGCTTGGGTAGGTTGGGCCGCCGTGGCTACAATGAGCAGTTCTTC; CDR3aa: CASSLGRLGRRGYNEQFF
v_gene: TRBV5-1; abundance: .; d_gene: .; len: 17; j_gene: TRBJ1-3; CDR3nt: TGCGCCAGCAGCTCCCTACGCGGTGAAGTCTCTGGAAACACCATATATTTT; CDR3aa: CASSSLRGEVSGNTIYF
v_gene: TRBV6-4; abundance: .; d_gene: TRBD2; len: 15; j_gene: TRBJ2-3; CDR3nt: TGTGCCAGCAGTGAGACTAGCGGGGGGACAGATACGCAGTATTTT; CDR3aa: CASSETSGGTDTQYF
v_gene: TRBV19; abundance: .; d_gene: .; len: 13; j_gene: TRBJ2-1; CDR3nt: TGTGCCAGTAGTACGGGACTGCACAATGAGCAGTTCTTC; CDR3aa: CASSTGLHNEQFF
v_gene: TRBV7-9; abundance: few; d_gene: TRBD1; len: 13; j_gene: TRBJ1-2; CDR3nt: TGTGCCAGCAGCTACGGACAGGCCGCGGGCTACACCTTC; CDR3aa: CASSYGQAAGYTF
v_gene: TRBV7-8; abundance: .; d_gene: TRBD2; len: 13; j_gene: TRBJ2-3; CDR3nt: TGTGCCAGCAGCTTGGGACTAGCCGATACGCAGTATTTT; CDR3aa: CASSLGLADTQYF
v_gene: TRBV30; abundance: .; d_gene: .; len: 16; j_gene: TRBJ1-1; CDR3nt: TGTGCCTGGAGTGTATCCCCGGACAATACAGCCACTGAAGCTTTCTTT; CDR3aa: CAWSVSPDNTATEAFF
v_gene: TRBV5-1; abundance: .; d_gene: .; len: 15; j_gene: TRBJ1-2; CDR3nt: TGCGCCAGCAGACTTGGAGGAGGGGCACCTTATGGCTACACCTTC; CDR3aa: CASRLGGGAPYGYTF
v_gene: TRBV6-5; abundance: .; d_gene: .; len: 12; j_gene: TRBJ1-5; CDR3nt: TGTGCCAGCGGGGCAGGGGATCAGCCCCAGCATTTT; CDR3aa: CASGAGDQPQHF
v_gene: TRBV7-8; abundance: .; d_gene: TRBD1; len: 14; j_gene: TRBJ2-7; CDR3nt: TGTGCCAGCAGCTTAGCACAGGGGCTAGGGGAGCAGTACTTC; CDR3aa: CASSLAQGLGEQYF
v_gene: TRBV11-2; abundance: .; d_gene: .; len: 13; j_gene: TRBJ1-1; CDR3nt: TGTGCCAGCAGCTTAGCGGGAGGGACTGAAGCTTTCTTT; CDR3aa: CASSLAGGTEAFF
v_gene: TRBV28; abundance: .; d_gene: .; len: 12; j_gene: TRBJ1-1; CDR3nt: TGTGCCAGCAGCTTAAAACTAACTGAAGCTTTCTTT; CDR3aa: CASSLKLTEAFF
v_gene: TRBV6-2/TRBV6-3; abundance: .; d_gene: .; len: 14; j_gene: TRBJ1-5; CDR3nt: TGTGCCAGCAGCCACAGTGGCATAAATCAGCCCCAGCATTTT; CDR3aa: CASSHSGINQPQHF
v_gene: TRBV7-2; abundance: .; d_gene: .; len: 14; j_gene: TRBJ1-5; CDR3nt: TGTGCCAGCAGGTTGACAGGTAGCAATCAGCCCCAGCATTTT; CDR3aa: CASRLTGSNQPQHF
v_gene: TRBV6-2/TRBV6-3; abundance: few; d_gene: .; len: 13; j_gene: TRBJ1-2; CDR3nt: TGTGCCAGCAGTTACTCGGGGGCTGGTGGCTACACCTTC; CDR3aa: CASSYSGAGGYTF
v_gene: TRBV14; abundance: once; d_gene: .; len: 16; j_gene: TRBJ2-5; CDR3nt: TGTGCCAGCAGCCAAGGCCCTCAGGGCTTCGGAGAGACCCAGTACTTC; CDR3aa: CASSQGPQGFGETQYF
v_gene: TRBV11-2; abundance: few; d_gene: TRBD1; len: 13; j_gene: TRBJ2-7; CDR3nt: TGTGCCAGCAGCTTACGGACAGGGGCCGAGCAGTACTTC; CDR3aa: CASSLRTGAEQYF
v_gene: TRBV29-1; abundance: few; d_gene: .; len: 18; j_gene: TRBJ1-1; CDR3nt: TGCAGCGTTGTCCTCCCTTCACAGGGACCTTGGATGAACACTGAAGCTTTCTTT; CDR3aa: CSVVLPSQGPWMNTEAFF
v_gene: TRBV7-8; abundance: few; d_gene: .; len: 13; j_gene: TRBJ2-3; CDR3nt: TGTGCCAGCAGCCACCCACTAGCGAGGGACATTTACTTT; CDR3aa: CASSHPLARDIYF
v_gene: TRBV29-1; abundance: .; d_gene: TRBD1; len: 15; j_gene: TRBJ2-7; CDR3nt: TGCAGCGTTCGACCCGGACAGGGTACTTTCTACGAGCAGTACTTC; CDR3aa: CSVRPGQGTFYEQYF
v_gene: TRBV13; abundance: .; d_gene: TRBD2; len: 15; j_gene: TRBJ2-1; CDR3nt: TGTGCCAGCAGCCCCCCTAGCGGGAGGGCCGATGAGCAGTTCTTC; CDR3aa: CASSPPSGRADEQFF
v_gene: TRBV13; abundance: .; d_gene: TRBD2; len: 18; j_gene: TRBJ2-1; CDR3nt: TGTGCCAGCAGCTTAAGCTTCCTCAGACTAGCGGGGACTAACGAGCAGTTCTTC; CDR3aa: CASSLSFLRLAGTNEQFF
v_gene: TRBV28; abundance: .; d_gene: .; len: 17; j_gene: TRBJ2-5; CDR3nt: TGTGCCAGCAGTTCCCGGACAGCCCTCGGCTCCCAAGAGACCCAGTACTTC; CDR3aa: CASSSRTALGSQETQYF
v_gene: TRBV7-7; abundance: .; d_gene: TRBD2; len: 18; j_gene: TRBJ2-1; CDR3nt: TGTGCCAGCAGCCTTGGACTAGCGGGGGCAAGCTCCTACAATGAGCAGTTCTTC; CDR3aa: CASSLGLAGASSYNEQFF
v_gene: TRBV4-2; abundance: .; d_gene: TRBD1; len: 16; j_gene: TRBJ1-3; CDR3nt: TGTGCCAGCAGCCAAGTGGAGGGGGCGCACGGAAACACCATATATTTT; CDR3aa: CASSQVEGAHGNTIYF
v_gene: TRBV28; abundance: .; d_gene: TRBD2; len: 16; j_gene: TRBJ2-1; CDR3nt: TGTGCCAGCAGTTTACCTGCTAGCGGCTCCTACAATGAGCAGTTCTTC; CDR3aa: CASSLPASGSYNEQFF
v_gene: TRBV27; abundance: .; d_gene: .; len: 13; j_gene: TRBJ1-5; CDR3nt: TGTGCCAGCAGTGAGGAGGCATGGCAGCCCCAGCATTTT; CDR3aa: CASSEEAWQPQHF
v_gene: TRBV5-4; abundance: .; d_gene: .; len: 15; j_gene: TRBJ2-3; CDR3nt: TGTGCCAGCAGCTTGGCGGGACTGAGCACAGATACGCAGTATTTT; CDR3aa: CASSLAGLSTDTQYF